Listed below are T cell receptor beta chains from one sample, sequenced in a study of blood T cell repertoires in COVID-19. Sequenced by immunoSEQ multiplex PCR; TCRdb stores in-frame clones only, minus some. This sample carries about 240,000 clones, about four fifths of them seen once, and the ten largest clones take 3.6%. Sequenced input: PBMCs or T cells enriched from blood (not recorded which). The receptor source for this set is a woman between 40 and 50 years old who had been exposed to COVID-19. Each CDR3 is given with its conserved first and last residue. The D gene is left open where the match is weak. Only some rows state a clone size, as once, few, many or a class for expanded clones.

>TRBJ1-2|TRBV7-2|TRBD1|.
CASSLVTDRGGYTF
TGTGCCAGCAGCTTAGTCACGGACAGGGGTGGCTACACCTTC
>TRBJ2-7|TRBV7-7|TRBD1|.
CASSPTGTGLSEQYF
TGTGCTAGCAGCCCAACCGGGACAGGGCTCTCCGAGCAGTACTTC
>TRBJ1-3|TRBV7-2|TRBD1|.
CASSRGLFENTIYF
TGTGCCAGCAGCAGGGGGCTATTCGAGAACACCATATATTTT
>TRBJ1-5|TRBV6-1|.|.
CASSERRQERGQPQHF
TGTGCCAGCAGTGAAAGGAGGCAGGAAAGAGGACAGCCCCAGCATTTT
>TRBJ1-3|TRBV14|.|.
CASSWLSGNTIYF
TGTGCCAGCAGCTGGCTCTCTGGAAACACCATATATTTT
>TRBJ2-7|TRBV7-9|.|.
CASRGLVALEQYF
TGTGCCAGCAGAGGGTTGGTAGCGCTGGAGCAGTACTTC
>TRBJ1-6|TRBV19|TRBD1|.
CASSAPVLWTGGSSPLHF
TGTGCCAGTAGTGCACCTGTCCTTTGGACAGGGGGCTCTTCACCCCTCCACTTT
>TRBJ2-3|TRBV5-1|.|.
CASSLAGRVGTDTQYF
TGCGCCAGCAGCTTGGCGGGCAGGGTTGGGACAGATACGCAGTATTTT
>TRBJ1-6|TRBV5-4|TRBD1|.
CASSRDRDNSPLHF
TGTGCCAGCAGCCGGGACAGGGATAATTCACCCCTCCACTTT
>TRBJ1-6|TRBV10-1|TRBD1|.
CASRDRANSPLHF
TGCGCCAGCAGGGACAGGGCGAATTCACCCCTCCACTTT
>TRBJ1-1|TRBV2|.|.
CATGATENTEAFF
TGTGCCACCGGAGCGACAGAGAACACTGAAGCTTTCTTT
>TRBJ1-3|TRBV7-6|TRBD1|once
CASSPRQGLSGNTIYF
TGTGCCAGCAGCCCGAGACAGGGGCTCTCTGGAAACACCATATATTTT
>TRBJ1-5|TRBV5-1|TRBD1|.
CASSPDRADQPQHF
TGCGCCAGCAGCCCGGACAGGGCAGATCAGCCCCAGCATTTT
>TRBJ1-5|TRBV5-1|.|.
CASSPGQQNNQPQHF
TGCGCCAGCAGCCCCGGACAGCAGAACAATCAGCCCCAGCATTTT
>TRBJ2-7|TRBV11-2|.|few
CASSLGGWDEQYF
TGTGCCAGCAGCTTAGGAGGGTGGGACGAGCAGTACTTC
>TRBJ1-1|TRBV30|.|.
CAWRSIMNTEAFF
TGTGCCTGGAGATCCATCATGAACACTGAAGCTTTCTTT
>TRBJ2-3|TRBV12-1|.|.
CASRFLPNTQYF
TGTGCCAGCAGGTTTCTACCTAATACGCAGTATTTT
>TRBJ2-3|TRBV5-1|TRBD1|.
CASSEGQGNTDTQYF
TGCGCCAGCAGCGAAGGACAGGGGAACACAGATACGCAGTATTTT
>TRBJ1-1|TRBV4-2|.|.
CASSPRGMNTEAFF
TGTGCCAGCAGCCCCAGGGGTATGAACACTGAAGCTTTCTTT
>TRBJ1-1|TRBV27|.|.
CASDPRGAFF
TGTGCCAGCGACCCAAGAGGGGCTTTCTTT
>TRBJ1-6|TRBV3-1/TRBV3-2|TRBD1|.
CASSQDLLAGGSPLHF
TGTGCCAGCAGCCAAGATCTTTTGGCAGGGGGATCACCCCTCCACTTT
>TRBJ1-5|TRBV24-1|.|few
CATSDFPLQGLRNQPQHF
TGTGCCACCAGTGATTTCCCTCTACAGGGTCTGCGCAATCAGCCCCAGCATTTT